One sample yielded the 25 T cell receptor beta chains listed below, sequenced in a study of blood T cell repertoires in COVID-19. The data were produced by immunoSEQ multiplex PCR, yet TCRdb's version contains in-frame clones alone and is incomplete. Of 68,000 or so clones in the sample, approximately 91% were seen once. Sequenced: peripheral blood. Source of these receptors: a man between 65 and 85 years old with active or convalescent COVID-19.

The J gene is TRBJ2-1, the V gene TRBV5-1; D may be TRBD2 (5 bases). CDR1 is SGHRS and CDR2 is YFSETQ in the germline V gene. The V and J ends lost 4 bases and 3 bases respectively, with 14 bases between them. The CDR3 runs to 15 residues. Here the CDR3 reads CASSAGQSVYNEQFF. CDR3 nucleotides: TGCGCCAGCAGCGCGGGCCAGTCCGTCTACAATGAGCAGTTCTTC.

The rearrangement uses TRBV9 and TRBJ2-1; maybe TRBD2 (5 bases). Germline V gene lookup returns CDR1 SGDLS and CDR2 YYNGEE. CDR3 size: 13 residues. Trimming left V 0 bases short and J 12 bases short, with 13 bases between. The CDR3 DNA follows: TGTGCCAGCAGCGTAGGTGATGAGGGTGCGCAGTTCTTC. Encoded protein: CASSVGDEGAQFF.

The rearrangement uses TRBV15 and TRBJ1-1; no clear D. V dropped 3 bases and J dropped 0 bases, with 11 bases sitting between them. The CDR3 contains 15 residues. The V gene's germline CDR1 is LNHNV and CDR2 YYDKDF (reference sequence). The CDR3 DNA reads as TGTGCCACCAGCAGCGACATCTCCCTGAACACTGAAGCTTTCTTT. The encoded protein is CATSSDISLNTEAFF.

The chain recombines TRBV3-1 (or the pseudogene TRBV3-2) with TRBJ1-2, with 11 bases fitting TRBD1. Germline CDR1 reads LGHDT; CDR2 reads YNNKEL (reference sequence). The V gene end was trimmed by 6 bases and the J gene end by 8 bases; junction bases not matched to a gene: 8. There are 14 residues in the CDR3. The CDR3 coding sequence is TGTGCCAGCAGTCTCGGACAGGGGGCGTTGGGCTACACCTTC. Translating gives CASSLGQGALGYTF.

J is TRBJ2-7 and V is TRBV18; TRBD2 aligns across 7 bases. Losses at the gene ends were 4 bases for V and 5 bases for J; bases not matched to a gene: 2. The CDR3 consists of 12 residues. Germline CDR1 reads KGHSH; CDR2 reads LQKENI. In DNA, the CDR3 is TGTGCCAGCTCACGGGAGGGCCACGAGCAGTACTTC. It translates to CASSREGHEQYF.

J is TRBJ2-5 and V is TRBV5-4; D gene ambiguous. V gave up 4 bases and J gave up 2 bases, with 9 bases separating them. This CDR3 has 13 residues. In germline, CDR1 is SGHNT, CDR2 YYREEE (reference sequence). The CDR3 bases are TGTGCCAGCAGCCCCCTTAGACAAGAGACCCAGTACTTC. It encodes CASSPLRQETQYF.

Details on this clone: A junction end diverges from the germline sequence, so it may reflect a read error. The chain couples TRBV19 to TRBJ2-1; D is unresolved. Per the germline V gene, CDR1 is LNHDA and CDR2 is SQIVND (reference sequence). The CDR3 is 11 amino acids. The CDR3 nucleotides read TGTGCCAGTAGTATAGGCAGCGCCTACATCTTC. Its translation: CASSIGSAYIF.

The chain is built from TRBV6-5 and TRBJ1-5; 9 bases match TRBD1. Germline V gives CDR1 MNHEY, CDR2 SVGAGI. The CDR3 extends over 14 amino acids. The V gene end was trimmed by 5 bases and the J gene end by 5 bases; junction bases not matched to a gene: 4. CDR3 coding DNA: TGTGCCAGCAGTAGACAGGGGGGAGATCAGCCCCAGCATTTT. Translation gives CASSRQGGDQPQHF.

The chain combines TRBV21-1 with TRBJ2-3; the table names TRBD1, a call not compared with the DNA. TRBV21-1 is annotated as a pseudogene. The CDR3 is made up of 19 amino acids. The CDR3 region is CASSKGRRRDRGPGVGQYF. Here the CDR3 DNA reads TGTGCCAGCAGCAAAGGGAGGCGGCGGGACAGGGGACCAGGGGTAGGGCAGTATTTT.

This clone has a handful of counts. V and J are TRBV5-1 and TRBJ2-7, with 8 bases identical to TRBD1. Germline loops: CDR1 SGHRS, CDR2 YFSETQ. The trim removed 4 bases at V and 6 bases at J, leaving 9 bases unmatched. The CDR3 sequence is 14 residues long. The CDR3 DNA is TGCGCCAGCAGCGGCGGACAGGGACGAGGCGAGCAGTACTTC. As protein: CASSGGQGRGEQYF.

J is TRBJ1-2 and V is TRBV2, with TRBD1 matching over 8 bases. The germline CDR1 and CDR2 sequences are SNHLY and FYNNEI. The CDR3 contains 14 residues. With V trimmed by 6 bases and J by 7 bases, 10 bases remained unmatched. The CDR3 sequence is CASSSFGQGLGYTF. The CDR3 nucleotides read TGTGCCAGCAGCTCTTTTGGACAGGGTCTTGGCTACACCTTC.

This clone was detected a few times. The chain recombines TRBV21-1 with TRBJ1-1; the table's D gene call, TRBD1, was not cross checked with the DNA. TRBV21-1 is recorded as a pseudogene. This CDR3 contains 18 residues. Written as DNA, the CDR3 is TGTGCCAGCAGCAACTCCTTCCAGGAAGAAGCCCTTAACACTGAAGCTTTCTTT. Its translation is CASSNSFQEEALNTEAFF.

This clone was counted once. The rearrangement uses TRBV3-1 (or the pseudogene TRBV3-2) and TRBJ2-3, with D possibly being TRBD2 (6 bases). The V and J ends lost 2 bases and 2 bases respectively, with 14 bases between them. CDR3 length: 16 amino acids. CDR1 LGHDT and CDR2 YNNKEL come from the germline V gene (reference sequence). CDR3 sequence reads: CASSQKGGPITDTQYF. CDR3 nucleotide sequence: TGTGCCAGCAGCCAAAAGGGAGGCCCCATCACAGATACGCAGTATTTT.

This clone was seen just once. The genes are TRBV6-6 and TRBJ1-1; weak D call: TRBD1 (6 bases). The CDR3 consists of 14 residues. Between the trimmed V and J ends, which lost 5 bases and 0 bases, there was a span of 10 bases. Looked up from germline, CDR1 is MNHNY and CDR2 is SVGAGI (reference sequence). CDR3 DNA sequence: TGTGCCAGCAGTAACGGACAGATGAACACTGAAGCTTTCTTT. As protein: CASSNGQMNTEAFF.

The CDR3 loop is CASSRNGGDNEQFF. The CDR3 nucleotides are TGTGCCAGCAGCCGAAATGGGGGGGACAATGAGCAGTTCTTC. The V gene is TRBV11-2, the J gene TRBJ2-1, with 7 nucleotides matching TRBD2. This CDR3 comprises 14 residues. J gave up 5 bases and V 5 bases, and 6 bases lay outside the gene matches. Germline V gene sequence: CDR1 SGHAT, CDR2 FQNNGV.

The genes are TRBV15 and TRBJ1-4; the D gene is possibly TRBD1 (6 bases). There are 15 residues in the CDR3. Trimming took 9 bases from V and 0 from J, leaving 14 bases between them. Germline V gives CDR1 LNHNV, CDR2 YYDKDF (reference sequence). The CDR3 sequence: CATQTGGATNEKLFF. The CDR3 nucleotides read TGTGCCACTCAGACGGGGGGCGCAACTAATGAAAAACTGTTTTTT.

CDR3 nucleotides: TGTGCCAGCAGCTTGGAACAGGGAAACGGGGAGCTGTTTTTT. Translation gives CASSLEQGNGELFF. The chain combines TRBV5-4 with TRBJ2-2; a possible D gene is TRBD1 (6 bases). The germline V gene has CDR1 SGHNT and CDR2 YYREEE (reference sequence). This CDR3 is built from 14 residues. Deletions cut 0 bases from V and 7 bases from J, with 10 bases between. The complete variable domain, with remaining parts taken from reference TRBV5-4 and TRBJ2-2, reads ETGVTQSPTHLIKTRGQQVTLRCSSQSGHNTVSWYQQALGQGPQFIFQYYREEENGRGNFPPRFSGLQFPNYSSELNVNALELDDSALYLCASSLEQGNGELFFGEGSRLTVL.

The chain uses TRBV7-3 and TRBJ1-2; 10 bases are a match to TRBD1. Germline loops: CDR1 SGHTA, CDR2 FQGTGA. With V trimmed by 5 bases and J by 8 bases, 5 bases remained unmatched. The CDR3 has 13 residues. The CDR3 reads CASSPGQGSGYTF. The CDR3 region has the DNA TGTGCCAGCAGCCCGGGACAGGGGAGCGGCTACACCTTC.

This sequence joins TRBV5-1 and TRBJ2-5; maybe TRBD2 (6 bases). V was cut by 5 bases and J by 5 bases, with 10 bases left in between. The CDR3 has 12 amino acids. Germline loops: CDR1 SGHRS, CDR2 YFSETQ. The CDR3 sequence: CASRAGRETQYF. For the CDR3, the DNA is TGCGCCAGCAGAGCTGGGAGGGAGACCCAGTACTTC.

This clone was observed once. The chain is built from TRBV5-1 and TRBJ2-5, with TRBD1 identical over 7 bases. This CDR3 has 14 residues. V shed 6 bases, J shed 1 base, and the junction held 6 bases outside the gene matches. The germline gives CDR1 SGHRS, CDR2 YFSETQ. CDR3 sequence reads: CASTIDRVQETQYF. The CDR3 coding sequence is TGCGCCAGCACCATAGACAGGGTCCAAGAGACCCAGTACTTC.

The chain carries TRBV9 and TRBJ1-3, with a tentative D call TRBD1 (6 bases). V gave up 3 bases and J gave up 1 base, with 14 bases separating them. The CDR3 runs 16 residues. The germline V gene encodes CDR1 SGDLS and CDR2 YYNGEE. DNA for the CDR3: TGTGCCAGCAGCGCCGGACAGTTCATTTCTGGAAACACCATATATTTT. It yields the protein CASSAGQFISGNTIYF.

The chain combines TRBV25-1 with TRBJ1-6; a weak D match, TRBD1 (6 bases). The germline V gene encodes CDR1 MGHDK and CDR2 SYGVNS. The CDR3 loop spans 15 amino acids. V shed 4 bases and J shed 6 bases, with 13 bases lying between them. As DNA, the CDR3 is TGTGCCAGCAGTGCTTCGGACAGTCCTAATTCACCCCTCCACTTT. Translated: CASSASDSPNSPLHF.

The genes are TRBV3-1 (or the pseudogene TRBV3-2) and TRBJ2-3; 10 bases are a match to TRBD2. Trimming removed 6 bases from V and 12 bases from J; junction bases left unmatched: 12. This CDR3 comprises 14 residues. Per germline, CDR1 LGHDT and CDR2 YNNKEL (reference sequence). CDR3 DNA sequence: TGTGCCAGCAGGGGGTCGCTAGCGGGGGATCTACAGTATTTT. It encodes CASRGSLAGDLQYF.

This sequence joins TRBV3-1 (or the pseudogene TRBV3-2) and TRBJ2-7, with TRBD2 matching 8 bases. V lost 0 bases, J lost 2 bases, and 3 bases stayed unmatched. From germline, CDR1 is LGHDT and CDR2 YNNKEL (reference sequence). The CDR3 runs to 15 residues. CDR3 region: CASSQDPGRAYEQYF. The DNA for the CDR3 is TGTGCCAGCAGCCAAGATCCCGGGAGGGCCTACGAGCAGTACTTC.

The V call is TRBV7-9, the J call TRBJ1-3; TRBD1 agrees at 7 bases. The germline V gene has CDR1 SEHNR and CDR2 FQNEAQ (reference sequence). Trimming cost V 3 bases and J 0 bases; bases outside gene matches: 5. The CDR3 is made up of 16 amino acids. CDR3 protein: CASSFTGASSGNTIYF. The CDR3, as DNA: TGTGCCAGCAGCTTTACAGGGGCTAGCTCTGGAAACACCATATATTTT.